This T cell receptor (beta chain) emerged from a study of T-cell reconstitution after alpha-beta-depleted transplantation in children. A note on this clonotype: The germline gene is not matched at one end of the junction; a read error may be the cause.

The TCRbeta library incorporated unique molecular identifiers. TCRdb passed the PCR reads through MiXCR, listing each CDR3 protein once. The sample shows 640,000 or so distinct CDR3 sequences, around 17% of them seen only once. Germline V CDR1 and CDR2: SGHVS, FQNEAQ. The CDR3 has 15 amino acids. This chain links TRBV7-8 with TRBJ2-5, with D possibly matching TRBD1 (6 bases). Sample: PBMCs from the stem cell graft donor, taken from the stem cell graft. This TCR came from a human donor who donated a stem cell graft to a child with acute myeloid leukemia. CDR3 sequence (DNA): TGTGCCAGCGGCTTAGCCGGCAGGGGCGAAGAGACCCAGTACTTC. It specifies CASGLAGRGEETQYF.